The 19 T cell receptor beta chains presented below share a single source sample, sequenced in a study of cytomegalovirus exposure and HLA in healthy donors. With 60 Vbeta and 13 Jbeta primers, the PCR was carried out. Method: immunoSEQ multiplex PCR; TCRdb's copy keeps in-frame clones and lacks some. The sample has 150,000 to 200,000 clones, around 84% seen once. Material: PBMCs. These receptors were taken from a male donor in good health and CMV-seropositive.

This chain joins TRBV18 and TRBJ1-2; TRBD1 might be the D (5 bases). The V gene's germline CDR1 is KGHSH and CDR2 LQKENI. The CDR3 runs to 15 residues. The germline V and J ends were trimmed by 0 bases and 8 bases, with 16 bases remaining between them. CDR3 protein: CASSPPTGGAGGYTF. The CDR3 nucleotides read TGTGCCAGCTCACCACCGACCGGAGGGGCTGGAGGCTACACCTTC.

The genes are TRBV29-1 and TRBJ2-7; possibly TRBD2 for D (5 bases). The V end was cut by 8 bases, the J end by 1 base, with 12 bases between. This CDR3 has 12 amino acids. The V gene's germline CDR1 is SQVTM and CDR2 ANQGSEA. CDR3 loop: CSFVGESYEQYF. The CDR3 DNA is TGCAGCTTTGTCGGGGAGTCCTACGAGCAGTACTTC.

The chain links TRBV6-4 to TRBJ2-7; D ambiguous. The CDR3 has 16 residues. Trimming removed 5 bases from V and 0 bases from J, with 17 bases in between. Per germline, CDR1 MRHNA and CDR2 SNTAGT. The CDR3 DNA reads TGTGCCAGCAGTTCACAATCCCTCCCCATCTCCTACGAGCAGTACTTC. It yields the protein CASSSQSLPISYEQYF.

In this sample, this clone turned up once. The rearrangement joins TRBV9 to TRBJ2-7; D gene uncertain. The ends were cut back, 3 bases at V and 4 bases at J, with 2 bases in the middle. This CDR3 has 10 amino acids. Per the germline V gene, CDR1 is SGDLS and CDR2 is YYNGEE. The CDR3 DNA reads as TGTGCCAGCAGCGCATACGAGCAGTACTTC. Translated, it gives CASSAYEQYF. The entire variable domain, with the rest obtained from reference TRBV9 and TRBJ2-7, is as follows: DSGVTQTPKHLITATGQRVTLRCSPRSGDLSVYWYQQSLDQGLQFLIQYYNGEERAKGNILERFSAQQFPDLHSELNLSSLELGDSALYFCASSAYEQYFGPGTRLTVT.

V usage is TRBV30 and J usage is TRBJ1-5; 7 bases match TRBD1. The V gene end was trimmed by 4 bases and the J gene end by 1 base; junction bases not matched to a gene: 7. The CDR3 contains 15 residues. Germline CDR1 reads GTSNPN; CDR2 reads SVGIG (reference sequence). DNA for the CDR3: TGTGCCTGGAATCAGGGGGGCCGAAGCAATCAGCCCCAGCATTTT. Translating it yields CAWNQGGRSNQPQHF.

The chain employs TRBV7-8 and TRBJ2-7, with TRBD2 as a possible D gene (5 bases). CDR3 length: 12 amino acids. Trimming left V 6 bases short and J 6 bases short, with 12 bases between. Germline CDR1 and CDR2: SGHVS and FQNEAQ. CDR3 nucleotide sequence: TGTGCCAGCAGGCAGGAAGAGGGCGAGCAGTACTTC. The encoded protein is CASRQEEGEQYF.

CDR3 coding DNA: TGTGCCAGCAGCCCCCTGCTGCGGAACACTGAAGCTTTCTTT. It translates to CASSPLLRNTEAFF. The V call is TRBV7-9, the J call TRBJ1-1; no clear D gene. The CDR3 loop spans 14 amino acids. Germline CDR1 and CDR2: SEHNR and FQNEAQ (reference sequence). V was shortened by 5 bases and J by 1 base, with 11 bases between the two germline ends.

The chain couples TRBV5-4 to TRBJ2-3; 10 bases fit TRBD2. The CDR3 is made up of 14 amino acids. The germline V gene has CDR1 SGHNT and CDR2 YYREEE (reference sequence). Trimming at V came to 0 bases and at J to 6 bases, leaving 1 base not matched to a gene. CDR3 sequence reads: CASSLEAGGDTQYF. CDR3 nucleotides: TGTGCCAGCAGCTTGGAAGCGGGAGGGGATACGCAGTATTTT.

In DNA form, the CDR3 reads TGTGCCAGCAGCCCTACAGGGGCTTACACTGAAGCTTTCTTT. Its translation is CASSPTGAYTEAFF. This chain uses TRBV11-2 with TRBJ1-1; 7 bases map to TRBD1. The CDR3 consists of 14 residues. V trimming: 5 bases; J trimming: 3 bases; junction bases outside the gene matches: 6. Germline CDR1 is SGHAT and CDR2 is FQNNGV.

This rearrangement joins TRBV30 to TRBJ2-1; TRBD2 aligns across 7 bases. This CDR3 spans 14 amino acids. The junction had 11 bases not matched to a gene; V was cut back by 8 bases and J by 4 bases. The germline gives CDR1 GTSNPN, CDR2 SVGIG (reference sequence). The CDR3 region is CAGGVQAEYNEQFF. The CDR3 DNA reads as TGTGCCGGGGGGGTACAAGCGGAATACAATGAGCAGTTCTTC.

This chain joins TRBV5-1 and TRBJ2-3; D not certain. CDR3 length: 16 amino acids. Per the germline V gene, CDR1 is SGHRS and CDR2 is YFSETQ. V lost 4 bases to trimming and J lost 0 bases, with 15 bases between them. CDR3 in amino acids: CASSLGVDSSTDTQYF. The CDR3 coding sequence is TGCGCCAGCAGCCTCGGCGTGGATAGCAGCACAGATACGCAGTATTTT.

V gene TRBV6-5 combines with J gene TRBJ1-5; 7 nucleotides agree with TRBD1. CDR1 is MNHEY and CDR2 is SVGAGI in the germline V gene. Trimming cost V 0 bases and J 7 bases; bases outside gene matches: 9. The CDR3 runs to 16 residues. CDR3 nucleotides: TGTGCCAGCAGTTACTCGACAGGGCCTCCAGACCAGCCCCAGCATTTT. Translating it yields CASSYSTGPPDQPQHF.

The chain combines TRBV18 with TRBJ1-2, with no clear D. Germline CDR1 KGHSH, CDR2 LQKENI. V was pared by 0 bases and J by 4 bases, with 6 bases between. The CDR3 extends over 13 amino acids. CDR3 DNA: TGTGCCAGCTCACCACCGGCGGGCTATGGCTACACCTTC. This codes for CASSPPAGYGYTF.

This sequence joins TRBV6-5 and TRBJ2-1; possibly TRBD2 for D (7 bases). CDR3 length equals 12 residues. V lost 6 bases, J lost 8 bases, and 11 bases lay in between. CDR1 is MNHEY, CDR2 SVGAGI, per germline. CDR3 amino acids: CASRRGRDEQFF. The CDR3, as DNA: TGTGCCAGCAGGCGGGGGCGGGATGAGCAGTTCTTC.

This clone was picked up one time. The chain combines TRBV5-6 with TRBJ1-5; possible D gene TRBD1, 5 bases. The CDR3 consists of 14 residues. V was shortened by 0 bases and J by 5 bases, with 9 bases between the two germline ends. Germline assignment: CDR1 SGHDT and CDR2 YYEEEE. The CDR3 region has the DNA TGTGCCAGCAGCTTGGGTCAGGGATATCAGCCCCAGCATTTT. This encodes CASSLGQGYQPQHF.

The CDR3 here is CASSRTGLSYEQYF. CDR3 coding DNA: TGTGCCAGCAGCCGGACAGGGCTCTCCTACGAGCAGTACTTC. The rearrangement uses TRBV7-2 and TRBJ2-7, with 8 bases identical to TRBD1. With V trimmed by 5 bases and J by 0 bases, 3 bases remained unmatched. This CDR3 is 14 amino acids long. CDR1 SGHTA and CDR2 FQGNSA come from the germline V gene.

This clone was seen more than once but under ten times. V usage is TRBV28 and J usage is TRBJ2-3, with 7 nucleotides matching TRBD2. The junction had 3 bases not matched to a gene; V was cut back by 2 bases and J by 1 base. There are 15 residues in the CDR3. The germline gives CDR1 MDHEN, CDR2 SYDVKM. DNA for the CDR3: TGTGCCAGCAGTTTAGGTGCGGGAGGCACAGATACGCAGTATTTT. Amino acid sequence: CASSLGAGGTDTQYF.

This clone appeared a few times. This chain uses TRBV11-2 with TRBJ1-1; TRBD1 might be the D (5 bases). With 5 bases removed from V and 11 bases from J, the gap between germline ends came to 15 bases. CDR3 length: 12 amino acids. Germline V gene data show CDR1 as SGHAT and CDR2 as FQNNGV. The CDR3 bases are TGTGCCAGCAGCCTGGGAAGGGGCTCTGCTTTCTTT. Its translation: CASSLGRGSAFF. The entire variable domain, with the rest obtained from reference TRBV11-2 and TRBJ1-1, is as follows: EAGVAQSPRYKIIEKRQSVAFWCNPISGHATLYWYQQILGQGPKLLIQFQNNGVVDDSQLPKDRFSAERLKGVDSTLKIQPAKLEDSAVYLCASSLGRGSAFFGQGTRLTVV.

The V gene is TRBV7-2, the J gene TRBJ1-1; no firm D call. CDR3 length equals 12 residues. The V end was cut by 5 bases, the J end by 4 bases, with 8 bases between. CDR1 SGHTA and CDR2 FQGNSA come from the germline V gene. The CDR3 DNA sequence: TGTGCCAGCAGCCGGTATACCACTGAAGCTTTCTTT. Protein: CASSRYTTEAFF.